A single T cell receptor beta chain is shown here with its context. As yet, its antigen is unknown. The data originate from a study of shared clonotypes between healthy human individuals. Turning to the study itself: A donor's plate count was three for CD4 naive and three for CD4 memory; CD8 naive had two and CD8 memory one.

Repertoires were generated with immunoSEQ multiplex PCR, while TCRdb's copy carries only in-frame clones and drops some. In the table there are about 1,500,000 clones, roughly 96% of which are singletons. General observations from the study: Clonotype sharing among donors was expected to depend on sequencing depth. Sharing across a few donors was seen in 4.5% to 6.5% of naive CD4 clonotypes. Memory subsets generally showed lower estimated richness than naive subsets.

V lost 7 bases, J lost 0 bases, and 12 bases lay in between. CDR3 size: 14 residues. The germline V gene encodes CDR1 LNHDA and CDR2 SQIVND (reference sequence). Sequencing input: naive CD4+ T cells sorted from blood. Subset specified: CD45RA+ positively selected. The sequence derives from a man under 40 in good health. The chain joins TRBV19 to TRBJ1-2, with D possibly TRBD1 on 5 matching bases. CDR3 in amino acids: CASTEGPTNYGYTF. Here the CDR3 DNA reads TGTGCCAGTACGGAGGGGCCCACTAACTATGGCTACACCTTC.